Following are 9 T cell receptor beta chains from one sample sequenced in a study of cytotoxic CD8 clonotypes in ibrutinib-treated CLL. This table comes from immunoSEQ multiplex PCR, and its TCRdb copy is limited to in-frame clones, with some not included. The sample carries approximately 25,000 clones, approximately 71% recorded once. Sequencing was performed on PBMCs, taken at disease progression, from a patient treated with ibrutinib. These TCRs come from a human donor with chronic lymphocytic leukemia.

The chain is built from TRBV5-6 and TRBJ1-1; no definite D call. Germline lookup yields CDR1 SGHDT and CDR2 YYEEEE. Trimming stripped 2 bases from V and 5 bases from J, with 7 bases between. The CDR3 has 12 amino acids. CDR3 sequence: CASSFLLTEAFF. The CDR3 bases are TGTGCCAGCAGCTTTCTGTTGACTGAAGCTTTCTTT.

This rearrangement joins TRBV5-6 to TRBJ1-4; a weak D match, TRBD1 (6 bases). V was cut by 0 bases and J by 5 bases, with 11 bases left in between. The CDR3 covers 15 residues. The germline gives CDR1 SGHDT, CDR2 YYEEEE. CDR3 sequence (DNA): TGTGCCAGCAGCTTGGCTCCGGACAGCAATGAAAAACTGTTTTTT. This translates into CASSLAPDSNEKLFF.

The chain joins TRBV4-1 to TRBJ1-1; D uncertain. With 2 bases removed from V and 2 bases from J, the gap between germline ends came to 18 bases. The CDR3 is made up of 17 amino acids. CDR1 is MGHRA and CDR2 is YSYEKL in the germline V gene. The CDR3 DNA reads TGCGCCAGCAGCCAACCCCGGACCAGGAATGTTAACACTGAAGCTTTCTTT. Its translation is CASSQPRTRNVNTEAFF.

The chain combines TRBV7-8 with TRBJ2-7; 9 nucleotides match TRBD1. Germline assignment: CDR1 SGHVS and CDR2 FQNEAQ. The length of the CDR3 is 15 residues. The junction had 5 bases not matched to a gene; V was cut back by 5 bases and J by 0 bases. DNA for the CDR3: TGTGCCAGCAGCATACCGGGACAGGGCTCCTACGAGCAGTACTTC. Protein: CASSIPGQGSYEQYF.

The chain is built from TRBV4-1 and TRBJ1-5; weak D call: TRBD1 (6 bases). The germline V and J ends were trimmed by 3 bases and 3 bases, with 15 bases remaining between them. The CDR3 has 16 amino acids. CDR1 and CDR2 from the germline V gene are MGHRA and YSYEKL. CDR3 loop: CASSQGRGRDNQPQHF. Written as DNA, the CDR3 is TGCGCCAGCAGCCAGGGCAGGGGAAGGGACAATCAGCCCCAGCATTTT.

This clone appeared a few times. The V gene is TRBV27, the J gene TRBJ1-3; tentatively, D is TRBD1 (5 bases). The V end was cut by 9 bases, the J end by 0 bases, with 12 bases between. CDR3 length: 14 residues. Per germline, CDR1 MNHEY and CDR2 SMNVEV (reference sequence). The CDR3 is CASWDGFSGNTIYF. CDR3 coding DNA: TGTGCCAGTTGGGACGGTTTCTCTGGAAACACCATATATTTT.

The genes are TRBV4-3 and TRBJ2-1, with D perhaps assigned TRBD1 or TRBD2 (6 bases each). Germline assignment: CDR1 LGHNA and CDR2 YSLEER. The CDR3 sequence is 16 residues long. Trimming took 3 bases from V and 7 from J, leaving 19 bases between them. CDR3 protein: CASSQDPEGGVNEQFF. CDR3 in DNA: TGCGCCAGCAGCCAGGATCCGGAGGGGGGCGTTAATGAGCAGTTCTTC.

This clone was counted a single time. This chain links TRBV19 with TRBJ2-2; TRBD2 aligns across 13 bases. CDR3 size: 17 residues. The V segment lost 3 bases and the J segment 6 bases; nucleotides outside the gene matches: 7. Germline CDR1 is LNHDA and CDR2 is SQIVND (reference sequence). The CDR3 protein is CASSILGLAGSSGELFF. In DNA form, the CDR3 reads TGTGCCAGTAGTATTTTGGGACTAGCGGGGAGTTCCGGGGAGCTGTTTTTT. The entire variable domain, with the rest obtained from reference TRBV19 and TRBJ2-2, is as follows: DGGITQSPKYLFRKEGQNVTLSCEQNLNHDAMYWYRQDPGQGLRLIYYSQIVNDFQKGDIAEGYSVSREKKESFPLTVTSAQKNPTAFYLCASSILGLAGSSGELFFGEGSRLTVL.

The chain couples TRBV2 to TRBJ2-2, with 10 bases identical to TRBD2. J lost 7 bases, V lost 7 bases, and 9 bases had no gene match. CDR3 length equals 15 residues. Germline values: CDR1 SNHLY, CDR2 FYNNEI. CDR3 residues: CASTLLAGSVGELFF. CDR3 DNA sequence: TGTGCCAGCACTCTACTAGCGGGGTCGGTCGGGGAGCTGTTTTTT.